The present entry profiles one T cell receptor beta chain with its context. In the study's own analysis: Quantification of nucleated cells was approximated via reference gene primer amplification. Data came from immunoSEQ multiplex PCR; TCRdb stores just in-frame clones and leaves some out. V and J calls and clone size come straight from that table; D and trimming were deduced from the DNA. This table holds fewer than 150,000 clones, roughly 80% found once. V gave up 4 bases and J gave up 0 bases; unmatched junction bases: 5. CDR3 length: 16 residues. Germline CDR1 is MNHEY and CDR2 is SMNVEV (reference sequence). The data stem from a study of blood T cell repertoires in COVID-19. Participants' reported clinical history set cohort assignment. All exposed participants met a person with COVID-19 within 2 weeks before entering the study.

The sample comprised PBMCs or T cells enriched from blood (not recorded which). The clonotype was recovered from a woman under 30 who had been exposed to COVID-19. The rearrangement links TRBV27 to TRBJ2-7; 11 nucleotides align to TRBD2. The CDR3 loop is CASSWGLAASSYEQYF. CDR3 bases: TGTGCCAGCAGTTGGGGACTAGCGGCTTCCTCCTACGAGCAGTACTTC.